This entry describes one TCR beta chain. Antigen unknown. The junction and the germline gene differ at one end; a read error may be behind it. The primer mix had 60 Vbeta and 13 Jbeta primers. Sequencing used immunoSEQ multiplex PCR; TCRdb keeps in-frame clones, though not all of them. Of 200,000 or so clones in the sample, around four fifths were seen once. This record comes from a study of cytomegalovirus exposure and HLA in healthy donors. Study information: Approximately 180 million T cells yielded 100 million or so unique TCR beta sequences, as an earlier analysis found.

The CDR3 covers 14 residues. The germline V gene has CDR1 SGHVS and CDR2 FNYEAQ. General study results and limits: The study recorded 164 TCR beta chains that were cytomegalovirus-associated. Later, TCR association rates were found to vary by HLA locus, highest for DRB1 and lowest for HLA-C.

At sampling all donors were nominally healthy, likely with unrecorded immune exposures. The specimen was PBMCs. The rearrangement links TRBV7-6 to TRBJ2-2; possible D gene TRBD2, 5 bases. This sequence was found in a woman aged 50 to 60 in good health and CMV-seropositive. As DNA, the CDR3 is TGTGCCAGCGCTACGGGCCTAGCAGCCGGGGAGCTGCTTTTT. This encodes CASATGLAAGELLF. The variable domain in full, with the rest retrieved from reference TRBV7-6 and TRBJ2-2, is GAGVSQSPRYKVTKRGQDVALRCDPISGHVSLYWYRQALGQGPEFLTYFNYEAQQDKSGLPNDRFSAERPEGSISTLTIQRTEQRDSAMYRCASATGLAAGELLFGEGSRLTVL.